A selection of T cell receptor beta chains follows, all from one sample in a study of blood T cell repertoires in COVID-19. Sequenced by immunoSEQ multiplex PCR; TCRdb stores in-frame clones only, minus some. The profile shows roughly 400,000 clones, around 87% of them singletons. Sequences were obtained from peripheral blood. These receptor sequences come from a woman aged 55-69 years with COVID-19, enrolled during active disease. CDR3s include the opening cysteine and the closing phenylalanine or tryptophan. Each record gives: J gene, V gene, clone size, D gene, CDR3 DNA, CDR3 protein. A D gene is named only where the DNA matches it firmly. Where a row states a size, it is once, few, many or the class of an expanded clone; other rows omit it.

TRBJ2-4	TRBV5-1	once	TRBD1	TGCGCCAGCAGCTTGTCGGGACAGGGGGCCAAAAACATTCAGTACTTC	CASSLSGQGAKNIQYF
TRBJ1-1	TRBV5-4	NA	TRBD1	TGTGCCAGCAGCCCTCGACAGGGAGCGAACACTGAAGCTTTCTTT	CASSPRQGANTEAFF
TRBJ1-4	TRBV27	NA	TRBD1	TGTGCCAGCAGTATGACAGGGGGCTCCTCGGGGAAACTGTTTTTT	CASSMTGGSSGKLFF
TRBJ2-4	TRBV15	NA	NA	TGTGCCACCGTCCGGGTGATAGCTAAAAACATTCAGTACTTC	CATVRVIAKNIQYF
TRBJ1-2	TRBV19	NA	TRBD1	TGTGCCAGTAGTATAGTAGGACAGGCTCGCGGCTACACCTTC	CASSIVGQARGYTF
TRBJ1-2	TRBV29-1	NA	TRBD1	TGCAGCGTTGAAAACCGACAGGGGTCCTATGGCTACACCTTC	CSVENRQGSYGYTF
TRBJ1-6	TRBV9	NA	TRBD1	TGTGCCAGCAGCCCACGACAGGGAGCTTCACCCCTCCACTTT	CASSPRQGASPLHF
TRBJ1-2	TRBV7-2	NA	TRBD1	TGTGCCAGCAGCTTTGGCATTCGCAGGGGGGCTGGCTACACCTTC	CASSFGIRRGAGYTF
TRBJ1-1	TRBV5-1	NA	NA	TGCGCCAGCAGCCCGGATGTAGTTAGAGGCACTGAAGCTTTCTTT	CASSPDVVRGTEAFF
TRBJ1-2	TRBV6-2/TRBV6-3	NA	TRBD1	TGTGCCAGCAGTTCAAACCGGGACAGGAGGATATTTAACTATGGCTACACCTTC	CASSSNRDRRIFNYGYTF
TRBJ1-2	TRBV28	NA	NA	TGTGCCACCACTCGACAGGCTAACTATGGCTACACCTTC	CATTRQANYGYTF
TRBJ1-1	TRBV27	NA	TRBD1	TGTGCCAGCAGTCGGACAGGGCGGATGAACACTGAAGCTTTCTTT	CASSRTGRMNTEAFF
TRBJ1-6	TRBV7-9	NA	NA	TGTGCCAGCAGCCCTGTCAGTAATTCACCCCTCCACTTT	CASSPVSNSPLHF
TRBJ1-6	TRBV5-1	NA	TRBD1	TGCGCCAGCAGCTCCGGGACAGTCCTTAATTCACCCCTCCACTTT	CASSSGTVLNSPLHF
TRBJ1-2	TRBV6-5	NA	TRBD1	TGTGCCAGCAGTAGGACAGGGAGCGACTATGGCTACACCTTC	CASSRTGSDYGYTF
TRBJ1-1	TRBV5-1	NA	NA	TGCGCCAGCAGCTTGAGGGGTAGTACTGAAGCTTTCTTT	CASSLRGSTEAFF
TRBJ1-5	TRBV7-9	NA	NA	TGTGCCAGCAGCTTAGATAAAAGCAATCAGCCCCAGCATTTT	CASSLDKSNQPQHF
TRBJ2-3	TRBV27	NA	TRBD1	TGTGCCAGCAACCCGACCAGGGGGATACAGTATTTT	CASNPTRGIQYF
TRBJ1-2	TRBV2	NA	NA	TGTGCCAGCAGTGAGAACGAGAACTATGGCTACACCTTC	CASSENENYGYTF
TRBJ2-3	TRBV6-6	NA	TRBD2	TGTGCCAGCAGTCCGCGGGGGGGCTGGACCACTAGCACAGATACGCAGTATTTT	CASSPRGGWTTSTDTQYF
TRBJ1-3	TRBV18	NA	NA	TGTGCCAGCTCACCACTTGCCCCGACAGGTAGCTCTGGAAACACCATATATTTT	CASSPLAPTGSSGNTIYF
TRBJ2-3	TRBV6-2/TRBV6-3	NA	NA	TGTGCCAGCAGTAAGGGGGATACGCAGTATTTT	CASSKGDTQYF
TRBJ2-3	TRBV5-1	NA	NA	TGCGCCAGCAGCGGGGGGGCGGGAGCGATAACAGATACGCAGTATTTT	CASSGGAGAITDTQYF
TRBJ2-5	TRBV19	NA	TRBD2	TGTGCCAGTAGTATAACTAGCGGGGGAGAGACCCAGTACTTC	CASSITSGGETQYF
TRBJ2-3	TRBV6-5	NA	TRBD1	TGTGCCAGCAGTTCAATCCAGGGGGCAACAGATACGCAGTATTTT	CASSSIQGATDTQYF
TRBJ2-3	TRBV20-1	NA	NA	TGCAGTGCTCTAAGAGGAGATACGCAGTATTTT	CSALRGDTQYF
TRBJ1-4	TRBV7-8	NA	TRBD1	TGTGCCAGCAGCCCGGACAGGCCAAATGAAAAACTGTTTTTT	CASSPDRPNEKLFF
TRBJ2-7	TRBV3-1/TRBV3-2	few	TRBD2	TGTGCCAGCAGCCCGCCCCGGACTAGCGGGCCCCCTTGGGAGCAGTACTTC	CASSPPRTSGPPWEQYF
TRBJ1-2	TRBV19	NA	TRBD1	TGTGCCAGTAGTATAGACACAGGGGGCCCCTATGGCTACACCTTC	CASSIDTGGPYGYTF
TRBJ1-1	TRBV18	NA	TRBD1	TGTGCCAGCTCATGGGACAGGGCTGAAGCTTTCTTT	CASSWDRAEAFF
TRBJ1-6	TRBV7-6	NA	NA	TGTGCCAGCAGCCCAGACATACTCAGCTCCTATAATTCACCCCTCCACTTT	CASSPDILSSYNSPLHF
TRBJ2-5	TRBV18	NA	TRBD1	TGTGCCAGCTCACCACCCACCATTCCGCCGACAGGGCAGCAAGAGACCCAGTACTTC	CASSPPTIPPTGQQETQYF
TRBJ2-1	TRBV5-1	NA	TRBD2	TGCGCCAGCAGCCTAACTAGCGGGGGGGAGTACAATGAGCAGTTCTTC	CASSLTSGGEYNEQFF
TRBJ1-3	TRBV28	NA	NA	TGTGCCAGCAGTTTCGGCAGGGTGTATGGAAACACCATATATTTT	CASSFGRVYGNTIYF
TRBJ1-2	TRBV7-9	few	NA	TGTGCCAGCAGTCCTTTCAGGGTTTCAGCGCATGGCTACACCTTC	CASSPFRVSAHGYTF
TRBJ1-5	TRBV5-1	few	TRBD1	TGCGCCAGCAGCTTACAGGGGGGAAATCAGCCCCAGCATTTT	CASSLQGGNQPQHF
TRBJ1-4	TRBV3-1/TRBV3-2	NA	NA	TGTGCCAGCAGCCACGTCCGGCAGGCCGCCTCTAAACTGTTTTTT	CASSHVRQAASKLFF
TRBJ1-4	TRBV28	NA	TRBD1	TGTGCCAGCAGTTTACTACAGGGGGAGGAAAAACTGTTTTTT	CASSLLQGEEKLFF
TRBJ1-1	TRBV28	NA	TRBD1	TGTGCCGTTGGGGGACAGGATACTTACGGTGCTTTCTTT	CAVGGQDTYGAFF
TRBJ2-7	TRBV14	NA	NA	TGTGCCAGCAGCTCCTACAGGAGCTCCTACGAGCAGTACTTC	CASSSYRSSYEQYF
TRBJ2-3	TRBV10-3	NA	TRBD2	TGTGCCATCAGTGAGTTAATTTTGGCGGGGGTCACAGATACGCAGTATTTT	CAISELILAGVTDTQYF
TRBJ1-1	TRBV5-1	NA	TRBD1	TGCGCCAGCAGCCTTGGGACAGGGTGGAACACTGAAGCTTTCTTT	CASSLGTGWNTEAFF
TRBJ2-1	TRBV19	NA	NA	TGTGCCAGTAGTTGGACCCCCGGGAGCAATGAGCAGTTCTTC	CASSWTPGSNEQFF
TRBJ1-3	TRBV11-2	NA	NA	TGTGCCAGCAGCTTAGTCGCCAGCTCTGGAAACACCATATATTTT	CASSLVASSGNTIYF
TRBJ2-2	TRBV2	NA	NA	TGTGCCAGCAGTGGTCGGGGGGCTACCGGGGAGCTGTTTTTT	CASSGRGATGELFF
TRBJ2-5	TRBV9	NA	TRBD1	TGTGCCAGCAGCCCCTCCTCTAAGGGACAGTTTGGGGAGACCCAGTACTTC	CASSPSSKGQFGETQYF
TRBJ1-1	TRBV6-1	NA	NA	TGTGCCAGCAGTGAAGCGAGGGTAATTAGGGACACTGAAGCTTTCTTT	CASSEARVIRDTEAFF
TRBJ1-4	TRBV7-9	NA	NA	TGTGCCAGCAGCTTTGGGGGCAATGAAAAACTGTTTTTT	CASSFGGNEKLFF
TRBJ2-3	TRBV7-2	NA	TRBD2	TGTGCCAGCAGTTTATATACTAGCGGGGGTAGAGATACGCAGTATTTT	CASSLYTSGGRDTQYF
TRBJ1-3	TRBV9	NA	NA	TGTGCCAGCAGCGCCCTCAGGGGCTCTGGAAACACCATATATTTT	CASSALRGSGNTIYF
TRBJ2-3	TRBV5-4	NA	NA	TGTGCCAGCAGCCCTGGACCGGGGTGGGGCACAGATACGCAGTATTTT	CASSPGPGWGTDTQYF